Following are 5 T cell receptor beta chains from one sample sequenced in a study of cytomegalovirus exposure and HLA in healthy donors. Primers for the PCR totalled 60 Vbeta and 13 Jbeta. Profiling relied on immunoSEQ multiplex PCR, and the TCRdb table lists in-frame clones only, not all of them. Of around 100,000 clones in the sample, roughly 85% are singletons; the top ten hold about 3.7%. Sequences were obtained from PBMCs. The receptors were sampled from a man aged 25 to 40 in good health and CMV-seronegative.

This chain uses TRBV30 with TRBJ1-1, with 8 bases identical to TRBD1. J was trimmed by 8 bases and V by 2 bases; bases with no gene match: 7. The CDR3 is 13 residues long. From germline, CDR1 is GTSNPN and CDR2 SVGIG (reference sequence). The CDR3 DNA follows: TGTGCCTGGAGTACCCTACAGGGGGGCGAAGCTTTCTTT. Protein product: CAWSTLQGGEAFF.

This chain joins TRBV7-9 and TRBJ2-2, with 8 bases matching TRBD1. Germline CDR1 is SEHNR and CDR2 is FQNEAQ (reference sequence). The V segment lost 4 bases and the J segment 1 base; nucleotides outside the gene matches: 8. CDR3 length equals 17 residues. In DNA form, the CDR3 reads TGTGCCAGCAGCTCGACCTCAGGGGGCCGGAACACCGGGGAGCTGTTTTTT. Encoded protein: CASSSTSGGRNTGELFF.

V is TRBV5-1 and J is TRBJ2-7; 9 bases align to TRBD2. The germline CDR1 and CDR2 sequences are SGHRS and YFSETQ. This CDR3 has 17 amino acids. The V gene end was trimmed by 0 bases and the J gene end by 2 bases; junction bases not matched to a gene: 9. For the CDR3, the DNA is TGCGCCAGCAGCTTGGTGGTTAGCGGGGGTGTCGCCTACGAGCAGTACTTC. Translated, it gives CASSLVVSGGVAYEQYF.

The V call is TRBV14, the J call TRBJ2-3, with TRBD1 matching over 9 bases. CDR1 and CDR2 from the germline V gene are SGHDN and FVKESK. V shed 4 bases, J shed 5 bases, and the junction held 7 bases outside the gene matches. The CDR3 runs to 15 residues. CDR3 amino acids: CASSRWTGEGDTQYF. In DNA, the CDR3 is TGTGCCAGCAGCCGATGGACAGGGGAAGGAGATACGCAGTATTTT. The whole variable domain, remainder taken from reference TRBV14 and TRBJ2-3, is EAGVTQFPSHSVIEKGQTVTLRCDPISGHDNLYWYRRVMGKEIKFLLHFVKESKQDESGMPNNRFLAERTGGTYSTLKVQPAELEDSGVYFCASSRWTGEGDTQYFGPGTRLTVL.

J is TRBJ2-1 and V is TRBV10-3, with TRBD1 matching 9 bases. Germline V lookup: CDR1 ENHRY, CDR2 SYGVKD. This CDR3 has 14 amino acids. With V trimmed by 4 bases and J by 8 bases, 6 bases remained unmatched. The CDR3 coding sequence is TGTGCCATCAGTGGACAGGGGGTTCAGGATGAGCAGTTCTTC. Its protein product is CAISGQGVQDEQFF.